The clone carrying this T cell receptor beta chain was seen many times. PBMCs were obtained from approximately 9.2 ml fresh peripheral blood. This sample stems from a study of T cells in Graves' hyperthyroidism and ophthalmopathy. Study as a whole: Blood from the periphery was taken at initial diagnosis, before any treatment.

The CDR3 contains 19 residues. In germline, CDR1 is MNHEY, CDR2 SMNVEV (reference sequence). V dropped 5 bases and J dropped 3 bases, with 23 bases sitting between them. RNA transcripts provided the source from which TCR beta CDR3 regions were amplified. In the first-round RT-PCR of the TCR CDR3, the HTBI primer set was used. MiXCR was run by TCRdb on the multiplex PCR reads, yielding one entry per CDR3 protein. This sample has some 760,000 distinct CDR3 sequences, with 11% to 15% found just once. This sequence joins TRBV27 and TRBJ1-6; TRBD1 is a possible D gene (5 bases). Sequencing input: blood. The clonotype originates from a young woman with Graves' hyperthyroidism. CDR3 region: CASSPLLQRHRIYNSPLHF. In DNA, the CDR3 is TGTGCCAGCAGTCCACTACTTCAACGTCACAGGATCTATAATTCACCCCTCCACTTT.